This TCR beta chain was captured in a study of blood T cell repertoires in COVID-19. The table came from immunoSEQ multiplex PCR; TCRdb's copy has only in-frame clones and leaves some out. The table lists about 63,000 clones, roughly 80% of them singletons. This CDR3 is built from 16 residues. Germline trimming cut 7 bases from V and 7 bases from J; bases unmatched to any gene: 13. The germline CDR1 and CDR2 sequences are MDHEN and SYDVKM. This clonotype originated in a middle-aged woman with acute COVID-19. Sequenced material: PBMCs or T cells enriched from blood (not recorded which). The genes are TRBV28 and TRBJ2-1; 10 bases agree with TRBD1. CDR3 in amino acids: CASITYRQGAWNEQFF. The CDR3, as DNA: TGTGCCAGCATCACTTATAGACAGGGGGCATGGAATGAGCAGTTCTTC.